This TCR beta chain stems from a study of T cell changes during pregnancy in multiple sclerosis. Profiled with immunoSEQ multiplex PCR; TCRdb holds only in-frame clones, not every one. The repertoire includes about 72,000 clones, approximately 90% of them detected once, and 1.5% to 2% sits in the top ten. The CDR3 spans 13 residues. Germline loops: CDR1 SGHDT, CDR2 YYEEEE. V lost 4 bases, J lost 7 bases, and 12 bases lay in between. The rearrangement uses TRBV5-6 and TRBJ2-1; TRBD2 might be the D (6 bases). This receptor was taken from a female donor in good health, enrolled as a control in a pregnancy study. The input for sequencing was peripheral blood, taken in the first trimester of pregnancy. CDR3 amino acids: CASSPGTGNEQFF. The CDR3 bases are TGTGCCAGCAGCCCCGGGACTGGGAATGAGCAGTTCTTC.